A selection of T cell receptor beta chains follows, all from one sample in a study of T cell responses to AZD1222 COVID-19 vaccine. Profiling relied on immunoSEQ multiplex PCR, and the TCRdb table lists in-frame clones only, not all of them. The sample carries over 150,000 clones, 90% to 95% recorded once. This specimen was peripheral blood, taken 28 days after the second AZD1222 dose. The receptors come from an adult who received the AZD1222 COVID-19 vaccine. The CDR3 runs from the conserved cysteine through the conserved F or W. A D gene is named only where the DNA matches it firmly. Clone size is stated in some rows and not others, as once, few, many or a class when expanded.

clone size,D gene,V gene,J gene,CDR3 DNA,CDR3 protein
-,-,TRBV28,TRBJ1-4,TGTGCCAGCAGGACGGGGGCCGAGTATGAAAAACTGTTTTTT,CASRTGAEYEKLFF
-,-,TRBV20-1,TRBJ1-5,TGCAGTGCTAGTATCGAATCAGGACTACTAAATCAGCCCCAGCATTTT,CSASIESGLLNQPQHF
-,TRBD2,TRBV28,TRBJ2-1,TGTGCCAGCAGTTCTAGCGGGAGGGCCTATGAGCAGTTCTTC,CASSSSGRAYEQFF
-,-,TRBV7-8,TRBJ2-3,TGTGCCAGCAGCTTAGCGGGAGGAGCTAGCACAGATACGCAGTATTTT,CASSLAGGASTDTQYF
-,TRBD1,TRBV18,TRBJ1-2,TGTGCCAGCTCACCACGGGCAGGGGGCGACTATGGCTACACCTTC,CASSPRAGGDYGYTF
once,TRBD1,TRBV4-1,TRBJ2-7,TGCGCCAGCAGATGGGGACAGGGAGTAAGTGGCGAGCAGTACTTC,CASRWGQGVSGEQYF
-,-,TRBV19,TRBJ1-5,TGTGCCAGTAGTATAGGACCCCCATCCCATCAGCCCCAGCATTTT,CASSIGPPSHQPQHF
-,TRBD1,TRBV30,TRBJ1-2,TGTGCCTGGAGTTACCGGGACAGGGTTAACTATGGCTACACCTTC,CAWSYRDRVNYGYTF
-,TRBD1,TRBV28,TRBJ1-2,TGTGCCAGCAGTTTCTTCGGACAGGACTATGGCTACACCTTC,CASSFFGQDYGYTF
-,-,TRBV4-3,TRBJ2-2,TGCGCCAGCAGCCAAGATCGGCGGGCCGGGGAGCTGTTTTTT,CASSQDRRAGELFF
-,-,TRBV5-6,TRBJ2-1,TGTGCCAGCAGCTTGGGATTGGATGAGCAGTTCTTC,CASSLGLDEQFF
-,-,TRBV18,TRBJ1-2,TGTGCCAGCTCACCACGGTTTCATGATGGCTACACCTTC,CASSPRFHDGYTF
-,-,TRBV2,TRBJ1-2,TGTGCCAGCAGTAGCCTCAGTGGAGTCCGTGGCTACACCTTC,CASSSLSGVRGYTF
-,TRBD1,TRBV5-1,TRBJ1-2,TGCGCCAGCAGCTTGCAGGGGGCAGATTTAGGCTACACCTTC,CASSLQGADLGYTF
few,TRBD1,TRBV6-5,TRBJ1-1,TGTGCCAGCATCAACAATCGGGACAGGGCTGAAGCTTTCTTT,CASINNRDRAEAFF
-,TRBD1,TRBV18,TRBJ2-7,TGTGCCAGCTCACCAGGACAGGGTACGTACGAGCAGTACTTC,CASSPGQGTYEQYF
-,-,TRBV5-1,TRBJ1-4,TGCGCCAGCAGCTGGCGGGCGGCGACTAATGAAAAACTGTTTTTT,CASSWRAATNEKLFF
once,-,TRBV13,TRBJ1-4,TGTGCCAGCAGCCTCCGACCAGGGTCTAATGAAAAACTGTTTTTT,CASSLRPGSNEKLFF
-,TRBD1,TRBV19,TRBJ2-6,TGTGCCAGTAGTACACGTCGGACAGGAGTCTCCTCTGGGGCCAACGTCCTGACTTTC,CASSTRRTGVSSGANVLTF
-,-,TRBV29-1,TRBJ1-1,TGCAGCGTTGCTATAGGAAACACTGAAGCTTTCTTT,CSVAIGNTEAFF
-,-,TRBV5-4,TRBJ2-5,TGTGCCAGCAGCTTGTTCGTAGCGGTTCGCCAAGAGACCCAGTACTTC,CASSLFVAVRQETQYF
-,-,TRBV7-7,TRBJ2-2,TGTGCCAGCAGCGTGGACAGAAACACCGGGGAGCTGTTTTTT,CASSVDRNTGELFF
-,-,TRBV6-1,TRBJ2-3,TGTGCCAGCAGTGAAGGGAGGGCTAGCACAGATACGCAGTATTTT,CASSEGRASTDTQYF
-,-,TRBV5-1,TRBJ2-3,TGCGCCAGCAGCGAACGGAGGGGTAGAAAAACAGATACGCAGTATTTT,CASSERRGRKTDTQYF
-,-,TRBV11-3,TRBJ2-1,TGTGCCAGCAGCAACGACAGTTACAATGAGCAGTTCTTC,CASSNDSYNEQFF
-,-,TRBV11-2,TRBJ1-6,TGTGCCAGCAGCTTAGAAGGGGAACTTAATTCACCCCTCCACTTT,CASSLEGELNSPLHF
-,TRBD1,TRBV28,TRBJ1-4,TGTGCCAGCAGTTCCCGGGACAGGGATGAAAAACTGTTTTTT,CASSSRDRDEKLFF
-,TRBD1,TRBV9,TRBJ1-2,TGTGCCAGCAGAGCGGACAGGGACGGCTATGGCTACACCTTC,CASRADRDGYGYTF
-,TRBD1,TRBV18,TRBJ1-4,TGTGCCAGCTGCCGGGACAGGGAAAATGAAAAACTGTTTTTT,CASCRDRENEKLFF
-,-,TRBV5-1,TRBJ2-7,TGCGCCAGCAGCTTGGGGCCCGGGTCGGATTCCTACGAGCAGTACTTC,CASSLGPGSDSYEQYF
-,-,TRBV6-5,TRBJ1-2,TGTGCCAGCAGTTACCCTGGGAGGGGGAACTATGGCTACACCTTC,CASSYPGRGNYGYTF
-,-,TRBV12-3/TRBV12-4,TRBJ1-1,TGTGCCAGCAGGAACCGGGGTGAAGCTTTCTTT,CASRNRGEAFF
once,-,TRBV28,TRBJ1-5,TGTGCCACCGACGGACAGAGCAATCAGCCCCAGCATTTT,CATDGQSNQPQHF
-,-,TRBV19,TRBJ1-1,TGTGCCAGTAGTCTAGGACACCCGAACACTGAAGCTTTCTTT,CASSLGHPNTEAFF
-,-,TRBV9,TRBJ2-3,TGTGCCAGCAGCTTTAGGGACCGCACAGATACGCAGTATTTT,CASSFRDRTDTQYF
-,TRBD1,TRBV18,TRBJ2-7,TGTGCCAGCTCACCCGAAGCTTGGGGACAGAACTACGAGCAGTACTTC,CASSPEAWGQNYEQYF
-,-,TRBV29-1,TRBJ2-7,TGCAGCGCCCTGGACACCATAGATACCTACGAGCAGTACTTC,CSALDTIDTYEQYF
-,TRBD1,TRBV7-8,TRBJ1-5,TGTGCCAGCAGTTCTACAGGGGGCGCAGATCAGCCCCAGCATTTT,CASSSTGGADQPQHF
-,-,TRBV4-1,TRBJ2-5,TGCGCCAGCAGCCAAGAGGGCCTTGGGACAAGCGGCCAAGAGACCCAGTACTTC,CASSQEGLGTSGQETQYF
-,-,TRBV21-1,TRBJ1-1,TGTGCCAGCAGCAGGGATAATCACACTGAAGCTTTCTTT,CASSRDNHTEAFF
-,TRBD1,TRBV4-3,TRBJ1-1,TGCGCCAGCAGCCAAGTGTCTGGCCCAGGGGGGTCGGCTGCTGAAGCTTTCTTT,CASSQVSGPGGSAAEAFF
-,-,TRBV10-3,TRBJ1-1,TGTGCCATCAGTGAGTCGCCAGGGAGGGAAGCTTTCTTT,CAISESPGREAFF